This TCR beta chain appears in the sequencing data of a study of cytomegalovirus exposure and HLA in healthy donors (dated by TCRdb to the late 2010s). About the study as a whole: An earlier analysis of fewer than 750 of the donors reported under 300 Gb of sequence data and approximately 120 million unique TCR beta sequences obtained from about 200 million T cells. Genome-wide SNP genotypes for about 55% of the 666 donors were used in a later genetic analysis, which treated that subset as a discovery cohort. Among some 400 genotyped donors of the cohort, an average of around 240,000 unique TCR beta nucleotide sequences were sequenced per donor, 15% to 20% of them non-productive. Every discovery cohort repertoire had been produced on one sequencing platform. The T cell repertoires of 666 subjects were profiled by immunosequencing and related to cytomegalovirus serostatus. The number of donors typed differed by locus, with 629-630 for A, B, C, DRB1 and DQB1, around 500 for DQA1, some 570 for DPA1, and approximately 470 for DPB1. Roughly five DR-DQ haplotypes were handled as single units for association and clustering, since linkage in the cohort was strong. Roughly 300 gigabases of sequencing data and roughly 80 million unique TCR sequences made up an early release that covered 640 HLA-typed donors. To predict cytomegalovirus infection status, the study combined high-throughput TCR immunosequencing, statistical association of individual TCRs with disease status, and machine learning. Alongside the repertoire data, information on donor age, sex, ethnicity and CMV serostatus was compiled. Besides the first cohort of 550 to 750 subjects, a separate validation cohort made up of 90 to 150 different subjects was used. Both class I and class II loci were covered by HLA typing, at four-digit resolution. In a later analysis, previously published TCR beta repertoires from 500 to 750 donors were re-analyzed and high-resolution HLA genotyping was added so that TCR occurrence patterns could be studied. The aim of the study was to test whether cataloging public T cell receptors could identify signatures of past pathogen exposure. The later analysis used no new phenotypic data to find candidate immune exposures, relying instead on TCR beta sequences and their occurrence across donors. To decide whether each TCR beta V gene segment behaved as functional or pseudogenic, an earlier analysis of approximately 620 of the donors relied on high-throughput TCR beta sequencing. The genetic ancestry cluster associated with self-reported Caucasian donors included roughly 84% of the roughly 360 genotyped donors. Study-wide findings and limitations: According to a later genetic analysis, donors in an Asian-associated ancestry cluster had fewer N-insertions in productive TCRs than the roughly 700-donor mean. A later analysis found that HLA-associated TCR beta chains were more clonally expanded and had lower generation probabilities than equally common non-associated chains. Only TCR beta chains were sequenced in this cohort, and the absence of alpha or paired-chain data limited detectable features. Strong co-occurrence of HLA alleles, especially DR and DQ, made assigning TCR associations to individual alleles difficult. Correlated functional status among segregating V segments might reflect linkage disequilibrium, but an unknown experimental factor could not be ruled out. CMV serostatus was the only immune exposure information available for the cohort. A later genetic analysis associated a missense DCLRE1C variant with V-gene and J-gene trimming of TCR beta chains, and an independent cohort replicated the association. The study gave a list of about 170 TCR beta chains associated with cytomegalovirus. A few of the identified cytomegalovirus-associated TCR beta chains were confirmed in vitro to be specific for cytomegalovirus antigens. Because HLA typing was unavailable for some donors at each locus, only the typed subset was used in association tests. Most TCR sequences were observed very rarely across donors, whereas some public TCRs were present in many individuals. Because counts were too low, approximately 18 rarely observed V segments, including chromosome 9 orphons, were excluded from the earlier analysis of several hundred of the donors. It was suggested by the authors that the approach could potentially be generalized to other disease states and immunological phenotypes. In both the original and validation cohorts, the classifier was reported to diagnose cytomegalovirus status with high specificity and sensitivity. A later analysis found that TCR association rates varied across HLA loci, with DRB1 alleles showing the most associated TCRs and HLA-C alleles the fewest. Roughly uniform sequencing depth across donors was assumed in presence/absence analyses, although this assumption may not hold. A cluster of highly shared sequence variants was judged likely to be a technical artifact of the sequencing pipeline. In an earlier analysis of some 550 of the donors, most TCR beta V segments were observed in productive rearrangements about 87% or about 30% of the time, broadly matching IMGT annotations. At a false discovery rate of 0.05, a later analysis linked roughly 17,000 TCR beta sequences to specific HLA alleles. A further reported finding was that TCR beta sequences accurately predicted the HLA-A and HLA-B alleles for most subjects in the first cohort. Most CMV-associated TCR beta chains appeared to be HLA-restricted in a later analysis, and the HLA associations seemed to be driven largely by CMV exposure. According to a later analysis, parvovirus B19, influenza, CMV and Epstein-Barr virus appeared linked to several top co-occurrence clusters.

Libraries were constructed by the immunoSEQ multiplex PCR assay. For the multiplex PCR, a mixture combining 60 forward primers for TCR Vbeta segments and 13 reverse primers for TCR Jbeta segments was used. The CDR3 region of rearranged TCR beta genes was amplified from genomic DNA by a multiplex PCR assay. On the Illumina HiSeq System, the amplified TCR beta libraries were sequenced as 87-base-pair reads. Per the original workflow: A later analysis tallied 80 million to 95 million unique TCR beta chains across the 700 or so repertoires, and approximately 12 million of those chains were shared by two or more donors. Raw reads were error-corrected and collapsed into unique sequences with a nearest-neighbor algorithm that merged closely related sequences to remove PCR and sequencing errors. To assign V, D and J gene segments, CDR3 sequences were aligned to IMGT reference sequences. For a sequence to be retained, a match of at least six nucleotides to both a V gene segment and a J gene segment was required. Rearrangements were called productive when the CDR3 lacked stop codons and stayed in frame with V and J; all others were non-productive. Following IMGT convention, CDR3 was defined as the stretch from the second conserved V-encoded cysteine up to the conserved J-encoded phenylalanine. The earlier analysis of some 580 of the donors excluded any sequence lacking an unambiguous match to a single V gene segment. An earlier analysis of 587 of the donors called V segments functional above 56.7% productive rearrangements and segregating when the between-donor standard deviation exceeded 5%. To diagnose cytomegalovirus status from the catalog of TCR beta chain sequences, a statistical classification framework was built. V and J gene assignment, in a later analysis, came from comparing TCR nucleotide sequences with IMGT/GENE-DB human TR gene sequences. The TCRdist pipeline was used in a later analysis to assign CDR3 sequences and most-parsimonious VDJ recombination scenarios. In a later analysis, every TCR beta chain was defined by the combination of its CDR3 amino acid sequence and its V-gene family, and reads without a unique V-gene family were dropped. In a later analysis, approximately 640 highly shared, low-generation-probability nucleotide sequences were removed to address suspected cross-contamination and a sequencing artifact. For each public chain, a later analysis derived a clonal expansion index from normalized ranks of inferred template counts within each repertoire. In a later analysis, generation probabilities were computed using a VDJ recombination model fitted to out-of-frame rearrangements, and the results were checked against IGoR. In a later analysis, hypergeometric tests were used to score TCR-TCR, TCR-HLA and TCR-CMV co-occurrence, with a repertoire-size bias correction applied to TCR pairs. In a later analysis, false discovery rates were estimated by permuting HLA or CMV assignments 20 times. A later analysis grouped co-occurring TCRs with DBSCAN, adding TCRdist sequence similarity when clustering within HLA-allele-positive subsets. Co-occurrence clustering excluded repertoires with fewer than 30,000 or more than 120,000 public chains, plus five with anomalous nucleotide sharing. Sourced from immuneACCESS, this table was stored by TCRdb with only in-frame sequences that have V and J called. A share of the clones is absent; for the studies checked, an unresolved V gene accounts for under half, and the remainder has no known explanation. The V and J calls and the clone size are those of that table, but D and trimming were determined from the DNA. The table for this sample lists some 110,000 clones; roughly four fifths of them were counted only once. 22% of the sample lies in the top ten.

Of note for this clone: Its specific antigen is unknown. Base qualities were left out, and no much larger clone turns up one base away.

The cohort comprised 666 healthy bone marrow donors. At the time of sampling, every cohort member was nominally healthy, though immune exposures that went unrecorded were likely present. The donor tested CMV seropositive and was one of the 289 seropositive cohort members. Each donor provided a peripheral blood sample, and peripheral blood mononuclear cells were used for TCR beta sequencing. Genomic DNA was extracted from the blood cell samples with the Qiagen DNeasy Blood Extraction Kit. This TCR was recovered from a man aged 30 to 45 in good health and CMV-seropositive. The source material was PBMCs.

The DNA is TGTGCCATCAGTTCACCGGGACAGGGTTACGAGCAGTACTTC. This encodes CAISSPGQGYEQYF. This chain is built from TRBV10-3 and TRBJ2-7, and TRBD1 aligns with 9 junction nucleotides. Trimming removed 5 bases from V and 4 bases from J; the gene matches leave 6 bases unexplained. From the cysteine up to the phenylalanine, the CDR3 has a length of 14 residues. Just CDR3 DNA is preserved here, 42 bases in frame from base 1. The germline V gene encodes CDR1 ENHRY and CDR2 SYGVKD.